One T cell receptor (beta chain) is described in this entry. Only in-frame clones appear in the TCRdb table, and some are missing; sequencing was by immunoSEQ multiplex PCR. The repertoire consists of about 74,000 clones, with roughly 90% occurring once and the leading ten covering 4.5%. Time point here: pretreatment peripheral blood. These data originate in a study of PD-L1 blockade in urothelial cancer. CDR1 PRHDT and CDR2 FYEKMQ come from the germline V gene (reference sequence). V dropped 5 bases and J dropped 9 bases, with 20 bases sitting between them. The CDR3 runs 15 residues. This receptor was identified in a man aged 70-80 years with urothelial cancer. Here the sequenced sample was PBMCs, taken around atezolizumab (anti-PD-L1) treatment. The chain links TRBV13 to TRBJ2-1, with no clear D. This CDR3 is CASSKGGLSKSEQFF. As DNA, the CDR3 is TGTGCCAGCAGCAAAGGCGGCCTATCTAAAAGTGAGCAGTTCTTC.